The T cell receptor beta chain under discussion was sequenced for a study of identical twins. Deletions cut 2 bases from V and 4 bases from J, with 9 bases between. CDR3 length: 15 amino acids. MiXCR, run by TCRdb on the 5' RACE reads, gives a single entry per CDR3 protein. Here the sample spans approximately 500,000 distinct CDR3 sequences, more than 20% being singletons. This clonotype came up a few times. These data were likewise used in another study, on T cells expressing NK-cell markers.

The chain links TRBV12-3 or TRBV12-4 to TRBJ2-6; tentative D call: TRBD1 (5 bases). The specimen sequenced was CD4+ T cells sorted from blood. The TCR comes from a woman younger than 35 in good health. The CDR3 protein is CASSLRGLGANVLTF. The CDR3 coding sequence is TGTGCCAGCAGTTTAAGGGGTCTGGGGGCCAACGTCCTGACTTTC.